This T cell receptor (beta chain) was recovered during a study of blood T cell repertoires in COVID-19. Study-level information: Researchers got acute and convalescent COVID-19 samples from the United States, Italy and Spain. PBMCs, B-cell-depleted T cells, or T cells provided the cDNA or gDNA that made up the material.

CDR1 and CDR2 (germline): SGHRS, YFSETQ. The CDR3 is 14 amino acids. With 5 bases removed from V and 3 bases from J, the gap between germline ends came to 14 bases. Method: immunoSEQ multiplex PCR; TCRdb's copy keeps in-frame clones and lacks some. The table records under 350,000 clones, around 89% of them present only once. The specimen was peripheral blood. This chain joins TRBV5-1 and TRBJ1-1, with no clear D. The TCR originated in a man aged 40-49 years with acute or convalescent COVID-19. CDR3 loop: CASSPTVIDTEAFF. For the CDR3, the DNA is TGCGCCAGCAGTCCAACGGTGATCGACACTGAAGCTTTCTTT.